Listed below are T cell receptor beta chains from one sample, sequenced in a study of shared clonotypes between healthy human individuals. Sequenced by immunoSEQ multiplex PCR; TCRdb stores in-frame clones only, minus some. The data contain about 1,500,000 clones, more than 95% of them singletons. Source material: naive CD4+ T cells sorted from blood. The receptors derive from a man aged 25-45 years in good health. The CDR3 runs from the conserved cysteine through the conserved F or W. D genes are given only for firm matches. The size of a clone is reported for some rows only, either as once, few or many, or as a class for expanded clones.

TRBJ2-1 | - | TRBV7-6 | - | TGTGCCAGCAGCTTACCCGGAGGCCAAGGGGGCAATGAGCAGTTCTTC | CASSLPGGQGGNEQFF
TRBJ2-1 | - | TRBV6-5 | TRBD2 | TGTGCCAGCAGGAAAGGACTAGCGGTATACAATGAGCAGTTCTTC | CASRKGLAVYNEQFF
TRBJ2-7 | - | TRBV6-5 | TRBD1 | TGTGCCAGCAGCGGGGACAGGTGGGAGCAGTACTTC | CASSGDRWEQYF
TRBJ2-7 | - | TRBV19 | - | TGTGCCAGTAGTATTATCACGGGAACGACGAGGGAGCAGTACTTC | CASSIITGTTREQYF
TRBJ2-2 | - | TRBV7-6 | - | TGTGCCAGCAGCTCCCTAGGGGGAGCTGGAACCGGGGAGCTGTTTTTT | CASSSLGGAGTGELFF
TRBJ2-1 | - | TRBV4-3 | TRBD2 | TGCGCCAGCAGCCAGGGAAGCGGGAGGGCGTACAATGAGCAGTTCTTC | CASSQGSGRAYNEQFF
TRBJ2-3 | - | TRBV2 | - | TGTGCCAGCAAGCCTTCCGGGACACAGTATTTT | CASKPSGTQYF
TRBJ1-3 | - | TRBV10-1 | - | TGCGCCAGCAGTGAGTCAGCAGAGGGACGCACGCGCTCTGGAAACACCATATATTTT | CASSESAEGRTRSGNTIYF
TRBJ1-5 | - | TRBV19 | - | TGTGCCAGTAGTGAGGGGCGCAATCAGCCCCAGCATTTT | CASSEGRNQPQHF
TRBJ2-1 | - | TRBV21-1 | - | TGTGCCAGCAGCGAAGACAGTTACAATGAGCAGTTCTTC | CASSEDSYNEQFF
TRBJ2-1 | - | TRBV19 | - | TGTGCCAGTAGTATGCGGGATAGCTCCTACAATGAGCAGTTCTTC | CASSMRDSSYNEQFF
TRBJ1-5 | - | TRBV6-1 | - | TGTGCCAGCATTCCGGGCAGGTCAAGTCAGCCCCAGCATTTT | CASIPGRSSQPQHF
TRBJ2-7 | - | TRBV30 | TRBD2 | TGTGCCTGGAGTACGCGGACTAGCGGGGTCACCTACGAGCAGTACTTC | CAWSTRTSGVTYEQYF
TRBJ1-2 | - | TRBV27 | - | TGTGCCAGCAGCTCCGGGGGGGGTTCGAGTGGCTACACCTTC | CASSSGGGSSGYTF
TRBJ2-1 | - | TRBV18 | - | TGTGCCAGCTCACCACAGGGAGCGGCAAATGAGCAGTTCTTC | CASSPQGAANEQFF
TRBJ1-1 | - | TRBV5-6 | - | TGTGCCAGCAGCTTGGGGAGTGGGCGCACTGAAGCTTTCTTT | CASSLGSGRTEAFF
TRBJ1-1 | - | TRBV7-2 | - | TGTGCCAGCAGGACCGGGCCCTTGAACACTGAAGCTTTCTTT | CASRTGPLNTEAFF
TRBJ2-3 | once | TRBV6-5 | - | TGTGCCAGCAGTTTAGGACAGAACACAGATACGCAGTATTTT | CASSLGQNTDTQYF
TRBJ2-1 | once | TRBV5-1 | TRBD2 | TGCGCCAGCAGCTTACGCGGGGGGTCCTACAATGAGCAGTTCTTC | CASSLRGGSYNEQFF
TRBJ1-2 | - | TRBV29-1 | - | TGCAGCGTTGCCGATTATTCTTCAGGGGCCAACTATGGCTACACCTTC | CSVADYSSGANYGYTF
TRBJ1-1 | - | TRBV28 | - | TGTGCCAGTTGGGGCCTAAACACTGAAGCTTTCTTT | CASWGLNTEAFF
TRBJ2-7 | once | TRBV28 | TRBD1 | TGTGCCAGCACTGACAGGGTGGATGGCGAGCAGTACTTC | CASTDRVDGEQYF
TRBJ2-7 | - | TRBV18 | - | TGTGCCAGCTCACAAATGGACGGGAACTACGAGCAGTACTTC | CASSQMDGNYEQYF
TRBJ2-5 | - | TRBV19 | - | TGTGCCAGTAGTATTGACCGGGGGCAAGAGACCCAGTACTTC | CASSIDRGQETQYF
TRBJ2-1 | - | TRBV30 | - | TGTGCCTGGAACCTTCGAGGGGGGTTTGTTTATGAGCAGTTCTTC | CAWNLRGGFVYEQFF
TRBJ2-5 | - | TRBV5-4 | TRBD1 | TGTGCCAGCAGCTTCCCGCAGGGGGCTGTAGAGACCCAGTACTTC | CASSFPQGAVETQYF
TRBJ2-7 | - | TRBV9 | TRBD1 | TGTGCCAGCAGCGAGGGACAGTTGACCGAGCAGTACTTC | CASSEGQLTEQYF
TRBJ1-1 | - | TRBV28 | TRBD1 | TGTGCCAGCAGTCACCTGACAGGGGCGGGGACTGAAGCTTTCTTT | CASSHLTGAGTEAFF
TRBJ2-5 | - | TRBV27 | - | TGTGCCAGCAGTTTTTGGGGGAGCGAGACCCAGTACTTC | CASSFWGSETQYF
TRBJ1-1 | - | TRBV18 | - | TGTGCCAGCTCACCACCCCACTGGAACACTGAAGCTTTCTTT | CASSPPHWNTEAFF
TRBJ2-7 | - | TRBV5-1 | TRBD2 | TGCGCCAGCAGCTACGAGGGCGTAGGGGCGGGAGAAGGATACGAGCAGTACTTC | CASSYEGVGAGEGYEQYF
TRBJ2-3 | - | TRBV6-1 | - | TGTGCCTGCCTACCTAGTAACTCAGATACGCAGTATTTT | CACLPSNSDTQYF
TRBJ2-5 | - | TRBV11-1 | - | TGTGCCAGCAGCACCCGGACGTCAGAGACCCAGTACTTC | CASSTRTSETQYF
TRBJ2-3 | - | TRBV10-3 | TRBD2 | TGTGCCATCAGTGCAACTAGCGGGAGGATGAACACAGATACGCAGTATTTT | CAISATSGRMNTDTQYF
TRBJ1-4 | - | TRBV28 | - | TGTGCCAGCAGGGACATTACAACTAATGAAAAACTGTTTTTT | CASRDITTNEKLFF
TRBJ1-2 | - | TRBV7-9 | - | TGTGCCAGCAGCTTAGTAGGGACCAACAGTGGCTACACCTTC | CASSLVGTNSGYTF
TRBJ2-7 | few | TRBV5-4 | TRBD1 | TGTGCCAGCAGCTTGGTCGAGGGGGCTGACGAGCAGTACTTC | CASSLVEGADEQYF
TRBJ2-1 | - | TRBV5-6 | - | TGTGCCAGCAGCACCGTTGACAGCTCCTACAATGAGCAGTTCTTC | CASSTVDSSYNEQFF
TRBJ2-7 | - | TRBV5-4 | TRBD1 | TGTGCCAGCACCAGGACAGGCTCCTACGAGCAGTACTTC | CASTRTGSYEQYF
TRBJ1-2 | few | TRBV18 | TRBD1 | TGTGCCAGCCTACCGACAGGGGACTATGGCTACACCTTC | CASLPTGDYGYTF
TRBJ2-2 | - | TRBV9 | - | TGTGCCAGCAGCGTAACAGGGAATCCCGGGGAGCTGTTTTTT | CASSVTGNPGELFF
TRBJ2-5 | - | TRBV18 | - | TGTGCCAGCTCACCGGTAGAAAGCCAAGAGACCCAGTACTTC | CASSPVESQETQYF
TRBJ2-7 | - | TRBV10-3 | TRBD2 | TGTGCCATAGGACTAGCGGGAGGGGTTCCCTACGAGCAGTACTTC | CAIGLAGGVPYEQYF
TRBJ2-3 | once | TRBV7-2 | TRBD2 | TGTGCCAGCAGCTTAAGCGGGGTCGACAGATTTCTAACAGATACGCAGTATTTT | CASSLSGVDRFLTDTQYF
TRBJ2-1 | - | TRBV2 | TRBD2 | TGTGCCAGCAGTGTAACTAGCGGGAGTTACAATGAGCAGTTCTTC | CASSVTSGSYNEQFF
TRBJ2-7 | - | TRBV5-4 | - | TGTGCCAGCAGCTCGCGGGGTGGTGAGCAGTACTTC | CASSSRGGEQYF
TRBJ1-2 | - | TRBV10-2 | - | TGCGCCAGCAACGAAGACGGAACGCTCTATGGCTACACCTTC | CASNEDGTLYGYTF
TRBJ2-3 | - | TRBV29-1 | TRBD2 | TGCAGCGTTTCCACTAGCGATTTGTCCCCTTCCAGGACAGATACGCAGTATTTT | CSVSTSDLSPSRTDTQYF
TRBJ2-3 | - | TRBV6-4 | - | TGTGCCAGCAGTGAATGGGGCACAGATACGCAGTATTTT | CASSEWGTDTQYF
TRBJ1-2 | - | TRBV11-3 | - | TGTGCCAGCAGCTTAGCAATTACGTCAGAACCCTCCTTC | CASSLAITSEPSF